The T cell receptor beta chain described here comes from a study of blood T cell repertoires in COVID-19. Study summary: COVID-19 samples from acute and convalescent phases originated in the United States, Italy and Spain. Nucleic acid was either cDNA or gDNA, and it came from T cells, B-cell-depleted T cells, or PBMCs.

Profiling relied on immunoSEQ multiplex PCR, and the TCRdb table lists in-frame clones only, not all of them. Of roughly 130,000 clones listed, about four fifths are singletons. A Seattle source enrolled patients during active infection and followed them longitudinally. The CDR3 has 14 residues. Germline V lookup: CDR1 MNHNY, CDR2 SVGAGI (reference sequence). V was clipped by 6 bases and J by 0 bases; unmatched bases: 4. This chain joins TRBV6-6 and TRBJ2-5; 7 bases are shared with TRBD2. This TCR was recovered from a man under 40 with COVID-19, enrolled during active disease. The sequenced sample was peripheral blood. CDR3 loop: CASSPTSNQETQYF. As DNA, the CDR3 is TGTGCCAGCAGCCCGACTAGCAACCAAGAGACCCAGTACTTC.